This is a list of T cell receptor beta chains from one sample in a study of cytomegalovirus exposure and HLA in healthy donors. The assay was immunoSEQ multiplex PCR, and TCRdb's table has in-frame clones only and misses some. The sample includes about 74,000 clones. Material for sequencing was PBMCs. All receptors come from a female donor in good health and CMV-seropositive. Each CDR3 is given with its conserved first and last residue. The order of the fields is D gene, V gene, J gene, CDR3 DNA, CDR3 protein. A D gene is named only where the DNA matches it firmly.

d_gene: TRBD1; v_gene: TRBV5-1; j_gene: TRBJ2-1; CDR3nt: TGCGCCAGCAGCTTTTCGGACAGGGTGGGTTTGTCGCCCGACAATGAGCAGTTCTTC; CDR3aa: CASSFSDRVGLSPDNEQFF
d_gene: NA; v_gene: TRBV6-5; j_gene: TRBJ2-2; CDR3nt: TGTGCCAGCAGTTACAGCGCGGGGGCCTCCACCGGGGAGCTGTTTTTT; CDR3aa: CASSYSAGASTGELFF
d_gene: NA; v_gene: TRBV5-4; j_gene: TRBJ2-3; CDR3nt: TGTGCCAGCAGCTCAGGACAGCCCACAGATACGCAGTATTTT; CDR3aa: CASSSGQPTDTQYF
d_gene: NA; v_gene: TRBV9; j_gene: TRBJ2-4; CDR3nt: TGTGCCAGCACACCTGGGCAGACCAAAAACATTCAGTACTTC; CDR3aa: CASTPGQTKNIQYF
d_gene: TRBD2; v_gene: TRBV5-6; j_gene: TRBJ2-7; CDR3nt: TGTGCCAGCAGCCTTGCCGGGACTAGCGGGGCCTGGGAGCAGTACTTC; CDR3aa: CASSLAGTSGAWEQYF
d_gene: TRBD2; v_gene: TRBV5-7; j_gene: TRBJ2-1; CDR3nt: TGTGCCAGCAGCCCGCGCTCGAGCGGGGGTTTTCACAATGAGCAGTTCTTC; CDR3aa: CASSPRSSGGFHNEQFF
d_gene: TRBD2; v_gene: TRBV7-3; j_gene: TRBJ2-1; CDR3nt: TGTGCCAGCAGCTTAGGGGGGACTAGCGGGAGATCCAATGAGCAGTTCTTC; CDR3aa: CASSLGGTSGRSNEQFF
d_gene: NA; v_gene: TRBV5-1; j_gene: TRBJ2-7; CDR3nt: TGCGCCAGCTCCGGGTCGTCTTACGAGCAGTACTTC; CDR3aa: CASSGSSYEQYF
d_gene: NA; v_gene: TRBV27; j_gene: TRBJ2-7; CDR3nt: TGTGCCAGCAGTACCCGACAGTCCGAGCAGTACTTC; CDR3aa: CASSTRQSEQYF
d_gene: TRBD1; v_gene: TRBV5-1; j_gene: TRBJ2-3; CDR3nt: TGCGCCAGCAGACTGACAGGGGGAAGAGATACGCAGTATTTT; CDR3aa: CASRLTGGRDTQYF
d_gene: TRBD2; v_gene: TRBV14; j_gene: TRBJ2-1; CDR3nt: TGTGCCAGCAGCCTAGCACGGGGGGGACGACCGTTCTTC; CDR3aa: CASSLARGGRPFF
d_gene: TRBD2; v_gene: TRBV29-1; j_gene: TRBJ2-3; CDR3nt: TGCAGCGTTGACGGGACTACCGTATTGACAGATACGCAGTATTTT; CDR3aa: CSVDGTTVLTDTQYF
d_gene: TRBD1; v_gene: TRBV5-1; j_gene: TRBJ2-2; CDR3nt: TGCGCCAGCAGCGGAGGGACAGGGGTCCTCGGGGAGCTGTTTTTT; CDR3aa: CASSGGTGVLGELFF
d_gene: NA; v_gene: TRBV9; j_gene: TRBJ2-5; CDR3nt: TGTGCCAGCAGCCTCAACCGAGAGACAGACCCCAAGGAATGGGAGACCCAGTACTTC; CDR3aa: CASSLNRETDPKEWETQYF
d_gene: NA; v_gene: TRBV5-6; j_gene: TRBJ1-2; CDR3nt: TGTGCCAGCAGCTCGAACTATGGCTACACCTTC; CDR3aa: CASSSNYGYTF
d_gene: NA; v_gene: TRBV6-1; j_gene: TRBJ2-6; CDR3nt: TGTGCCAGCAGTGGCCAGAGGGCTGGGGCCAACGTCCTGACTTTC; CDR3aa: CASSGQRAGANVLTF
d_gene: TRBD1; v_gene: TRBV5-4; j_gene: TRBJ1-3; CDR3nt: TGTGCCAGCAGCTTGGTGACAGGGACCCCCTCTGGAAACACCATATATTTT; CDR3aa: CASSLVTGTPSGNTIYF
d_gene: NA; v_gene: TRBV12-2; j_gene: TRBJ2-1; CDR3nt: TGTGCAAGTCGCTTAGCAGCGTGCGGCCCGACCCGGGGGAATGAGCAGTTCTTC; CDR3aa: CASRLAACGPTRGNEQFF